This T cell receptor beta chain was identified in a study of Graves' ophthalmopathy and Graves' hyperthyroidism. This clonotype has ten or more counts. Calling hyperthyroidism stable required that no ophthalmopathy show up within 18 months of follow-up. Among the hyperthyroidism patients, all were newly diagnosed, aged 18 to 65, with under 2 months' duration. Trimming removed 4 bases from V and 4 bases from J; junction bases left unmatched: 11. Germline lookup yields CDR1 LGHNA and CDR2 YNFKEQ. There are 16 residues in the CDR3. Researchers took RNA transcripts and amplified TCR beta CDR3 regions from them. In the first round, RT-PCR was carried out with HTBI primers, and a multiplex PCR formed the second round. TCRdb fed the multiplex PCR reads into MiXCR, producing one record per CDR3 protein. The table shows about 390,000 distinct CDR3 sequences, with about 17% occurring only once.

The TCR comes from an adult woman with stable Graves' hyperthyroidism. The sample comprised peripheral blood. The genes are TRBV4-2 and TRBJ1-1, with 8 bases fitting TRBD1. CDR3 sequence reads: CASSRGGTGGSTEAFF. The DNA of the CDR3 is TGTGCCAGCAGCCGGGGAGGTACAGGGGGAAGCACTGAAGCTTTCTTT.